Below are 8 T cell receptor beta chains sequenced from a single sample in a study of blood T cell repertoires in COVID-19. Only in-frame clones appear in the TCRdb table, and some are missing; sequencing was by immunoSEQ multiplex PCR. The sample contains about 130,000 clones, roughly 80% of which appear only once. Sequenced material: peripheral blood. These receptors were taken from a woman aged 50 to 65 with acute or convalescent COVID-19.

The sample holds one count of this clone. This sequence joins TRBV14 and TRBJ2-5, with D unclear. The CDR3 spans 13 residues. V lost 2 bases to trimming and J lost 5 bases, with 9 bases between them. Germline assignment: CDR1 SGHDN and CDR2 FVKESK. DNA of the CDR3: TGTGCCAGCAGCCAAAGCGCGGTCGAGACCCAGTACTTC. Its translation: CASSQSAVETQYF.

The sample holds many counts of this clone. The rearrangement uses TRBV6-4 and TRBJ2-7, with D possibly TRBD1 on 6 matching bases. The V end lost 4 bases, the J end lost 7 bases, and 14 bases lay between the germline ends. The CDR3 is made up of 13 amino acids. Germline assignment: CDR1 MRHNA and CDR2 SNTAGT. Written as DNA, the CDR3 is TGTGCCAGCAGTGGCGAACAGGGTGGGGAGCAGTACTTC. Protein product: CASSGEQGGEQYF.

CDR3 nucleotides: TGTGCCAACCCGACAGGTCGGTCTGGAAACACCATATATTTT. Residues: CANPTGRSGNTIYF. V is TRBV6-5 and J is TRBJ1-3; D is perhaps TRBD1 (6 bases). Germline CDR1 is MNHEY and CDR2 is SVGAGI. Between the trimmed V and J ends, which lost 10 bases and 1 base, there was a span of 14 bases. The CDR3 spans 14 residues.

This clone has just a few counts. This chain connects TRBV5-1 to TRBJ2-7; 7 bases line up with TRBD2. CDR1 is SGHRS, CDR2 YFSETQ, per germline. The CDR3 sequence is 13 residues long. Trimming cost V 0 bases and J 12 bases; bases outside gene matches: 9. CDR3 in amino acids: CASSLVNDREAYF. CDR3 coding DNA: TGCGCCAGCAGCTTGGTTAATGATCGGGAGGCGTACTTC. Based on the CDR3 plus reference TRBV5-1 and TRBJ2-7, the full variable domain is KAGVTQTPRYLIKTRGQQVTLSCSPISGHRSVSWYQQTPGQGLQFLFEYFSETQRNKGNFPGRFSGRQFSNSRSEMNVSTLELGDSALYLCASSLVNDREAYFGPGTRLTVT.

The chain couples TRBV5-4 to TRBJ1-1; 10 nucleotides match TRBD1. Trimming at V came to 4 bases and at J to 3 bases, leaving 6 bases not matched to a gene. The CDR3 runs 15 residues. The V gene's germline CDR1 is SGHNT and CDR2 YYREEE (reference sequence). The CDR3 loop reads CASSPDDRGHTEAFF. CDR3 DNA sequence: TGTGCCAGCAGCCCGGACGACAGGGGGCACACTGAAGCTTTCTTT.

The CDR3 loop is CASSRGDSTDTQYF. CDR3 nucleotide sequence: TGTGCCAGCAGTCGCGGGGACAGCACAGATACGCAGTATTTT. The chain links TRBV6-5 to TRBJ2-3; tentatively, D is TRBD2 (6 bases). V was pared by 5 bases and J by 0 bases, with 9 bases between. Germline values: CDR1 MNHEY, CDR2 SVGAGI. The length of the CDR3 is 14 residues.

This clone was found a few times. This rearrangement joins TRBV5-1 to TRBJ1-6; D call uncertain. From germline, CDR1 is SGHRS and CDR2 YFSETQ. The CDR3 has 15 residues. The V and J ends lost 0 bases and 6 bases respectively, with 10 bases between them. The CDR3 DNA reads as TGCGCCAGCAGCTTGGACTGGTTGAGTAATTCACCCCTCCACTTT. As protein: CASSLDWLSNSPLHF.

The CDR3: CASSPLTVTNYGYTF. In DNA form, the CDR3 reads TGTGCCAGCAGTCCCCTAACAGTTACTAACTATGGCTACACCTTC. The J gene is TRBJ1-2, the V gene TRBV28, with D unclear. This CDR3 contains 15 residues. Germline CDR1 MDHEN, CDR2 SYDVKM. V lost 5 bases to trimming and J lost 0 bases, with 13 bases between them.